A selection of T cell receptor beta chains follows, all from one sample in a study of cytomegalovirus exposure and HLA in healthy donors. Some clones are missing from TCRdb's copy, which holds only in-frame ones; the method was immunoSEQ multiplex PCR. The table lists 140,000 to 150,000 clones, around 59% of them singletons. Sequenced material: PBMCs. The receptor source for this set is a male donor in good health and CMV-seronegative. Each CDR3 is given with its conserved first and last residue. Each record gives: CDR3 length, J gene, clone size, D gene, V gene, CDR3 protein, CDR3 DNA. A D gene is named only where the DNA matches it firmly. Size values are once, few and many counts, or a class for expanded clones, and some rows have none.

>13|TRBJ1-5|NA|NA|TRBV5-1
CASSLFGGQPQHF
TGCGCCAGCAGCTTGTTCGGGGGTCAGCCCCAGCATTTT
>15|TRBJ1-1|NA|NA|TRBV18
CASSPTEGLDTEAFF
TGTGCCAGCTCACCAACGGAGGGGTTGGACACTGAAGCTTTCTTT
>13|TRBJ2-7|few|NA|TRBV6-1
CASSEGGTYEQYF
TGTGCCAGCAGTGAAGGAGGGACCTACGAGCAGTACTTC
>14|TRBJ2-3|NA|NA|TRBV7-6
CASSRGLNTDTQYF
TGTGCCAGCAGCCGGGGACTGAACACAGATACGCAGTATTTT
>14|TRBJ1-4|NA|TRBD1|TRBV29-1
CSVKGGIRNEKLFF
TGCAGCGTTAAAGGGGGCATTCGGAATGAAAAACTGTTTTTT
>14|TRBJ1-5|few|NA|TRBV28
CASSLQQGNQPQHF
TGTGCCAGCAGTTTGCAGCAGGGCAATCAGCCCCAGCATTTT
>16|TRBJ1-1|NA|NA|TRBV7-9
CSSSLARLGANTEAFF
TGTTCCAGCAGCTTAGCGCGTCTGGGGGCGAACACTGAAGCTTTCTTT
>16|TRBJ2-3|NA|TRBD2|TRBV19
CASSIGTSGGRDTQYF
TGTGCCAGTAGTATCGGGACTAGCGGGGGGAGGGATACGCAGTATTTT
>14|TRBJ1-2|NA|TRBD1|TRBV6-6
CASSPQGTHYGYTF
TGTGCCAGCAGTCCACAGGGGACGCACTATGGCTACACCTTC
>13|TRBJ2-7|once|TRBD1|TRBV25-1
CASSDGTGYEQYF
TGTGCCAGCAGTGACGGGACAGGCTACGAGCAGTACTTC
>16|TRBJ2-5|few|TRBD2|TRBV11-2
CASSLEGPRGGETQYF
TGTGCCAGCAGCCTGGAGGGCCCCCGGGGGGGAGAGACCCAGTACTTC
>12|TRBJ2-1|NA|TRBD1|TRBV6-4
CVLTGGNNEQFF
TGTGTCTTAACAGGGGGGAACAATGAGCAGTTCTTC
>15|TRBJ1-5|few|NA|TRBV7-8
CASSSGGRSNQPQHF
TGTGCCAGCAGCTCTGGCGGGCGAAGCAATCAGCCCCAGCATTTT
>12|TRBJ2-7|NA|NA|TRBV30
CAWSGQVYEQYF
TGTGCCTGGAGTGGACAGGTCTACGAGCAGTACTTC
>15|TRBJ2-2|few|NA|TRBV6-6
CASSYSTLGHWELFF
TGTGCCAGCAGTTACTCGACGCTGGGACATTGGGAGCTGTTTTTT
>14|TRBJ1-2|NA|TRBD1|TRBV5-4
CASSLGGQGLGYTF
TGTGCCAGCAGCTTGGGAGGACAGGGTCTCGGTTACACCTTC
>14|TRBJ1-1|NA|NA|TRBV29-1
CSVSQTTGSTEAFF
TGCAGCGTAAGCCAGACCACAGGGTCCACTGAAGCTTTCTTT
>17|TRBJ2-1|NA|NA|TRBV19
CASSSRRQGSSYNEQFF
TGTGCCAGTAGCAGCCGGCGGCAGGGAAGTTCCTACAATGAGCAGTTCTTC
>15|TRBJ1-3|NA|NA|TRBV4-3
CASSQQQGPGNTIYF
TGCGCCAGCAGCCAACAACAGGGTCCTGGAAACACCATATATTTT
>16|TRBJ2-2|once|TRBD1|TRBV7-3
CASSSQGGTNTGELFF
TGTGCCAGCAGCTCACAGGGGGGAACGAACACCGGGGAGCTGTTTTTT
>19|TRBJ1-5|NA|NA|TRBV2
CASSEALEETLYSNQPQHF
TGTGCCAGCAGTGAAGCGCTTGAGGAGACCCTGTATAGCAATCAGCCCCAGCATTTT
>14|TRBJ2-5|few|NA|TRBV9
CASSVDPSRETQYF
TGTGCCAGCAGCGTAGATCCTAGCCGCGAGACCCAGTACTTC
>16|TRBJ2-5|NA|NA|TRBV7-2
CASSLPLAGAQETQYF
TGTGCCAGCAGCTTACCCCTGGCGGGGGCACAAGAGACCCAGTACTTC
>12|TRBJ2-7|NA|NA|TRBV2
CASSEVWHEQYF
TGTGCCAGCAGTGAAGTGTGGCACGAGCAGTACTTC
>14|TRBJ1-2|NA|NA|TRBV4-3
CASSPNSQIRGYTF
TGCGCCAGCAGCCCCAACTCCCAAATTCGGGGCTACACCTTC
>15|TRBJ2-3|NA|NA|TRBV5-1
CASSSLTASTDTQYF
TGCGCCAGCAGCTCATTGACAGCTAGCACAGATACGCAGTATTTT
>15|TRBJ2-1|NA|NA|TRBV27
CASTQRAGSYNEQFF
TGTGCCAGCACCCAACGAGCCGGGTCTTACAATGAGCAGTTCTTC
>17|TRBJ2-3|few|NA|TRBV5-4
CASSLDGGSAAADTQYF
TGTGCCAGCAGCTTGGATGGGGGCTCCGCGGCGGCAGATACGCAGTATTTT
>13|TRBJ2-1|NA|TRBD2|TRBV11-3
CASSHGTINEQFF
TGTGCCAGCAGCCATGGGACTATTAATGAGCAGTTCTTC
>15|TRBJ2-1|few|TRBD2|TRBV19
CASSIVAGGGGEQFF
TGTGCCAGTAGTATAGTCGCGGGGGGCGGGGGTGAGCAGTTCTTC
>15|TRBJ1-4|NA|NA|TRBV19
CASSMGEGLNEKLFF
TGTGCCAGTAGTATGGGAGAGGGCCTTAATGAAAAACTGTTTTTT
>17|TRBJ2-7|once|TRBD2|TRBV2
CASSSLGAGGGDYEQYF
TGTGCCAGCAGTTCCTTGGGGGCGGGGGGAGGCGACTACGAGCAGTACTTC
>14|TRBJ1-2|NA|TRBD1|TRBV29-1
CSVGVTGVSGGYTF
TGCAGCGTGGGGGTGACAGGGGTTAGTGGTGGCTACACCTTC
>15|TRBJ1-2|NA|NA|TRBV5-1
CASSLEQAANYGYTF
TGCGCCAGCAGCTTGGAACAGGCGGCTAACTATGGCTACACCTTC
>17|TRBJ2-7|NA|TRBD2|TRBV5-4
CASSAGLAGGGAYEQYF
TGTGCCAGCAGCGCGGGACTAGCGGGGGGGGGAGCCTACGAGCAGTACTTC
>16|TRBJ2-2|NA|NA|TRBV11-2
CASTPAGTLNTGELFF
TGTGCCAGCACCCCAGCCGGGACATTGAACACCGGGGAGCTGTTTTTT
>15|TRBJ2-7|NA|NA|TRBV18
CASSPSGGSTSEQYF
TGTGCCAGCTCACCATCAGGGGGGTCTACTAGCGAGCAGTACTTC
>12|TRBJ1-1|NA|NA|TRBV25-1
CASSDLDTEAFF
TGTGCCAGCAGTGATTTAGACACTGAAGCTTTCTTT
>15|TRBJ2-2|NA|NA|TRBV5-1
CASSLDRLNTGELFF
TGCGCCAGCAGCTTAGACAGGCTGAACACCGGGGAGCTGTTTTTT
>13|TRBJ1-2|NA|NA|TRBV28
CASRGGTRYGYTF
TGTGCCAGCAGAGGGGGTACGCGCTATGGCTACACCTTC
>14|TRBJ2-7|NA|NA|TRBV7-6
CASSLGTGRDEQYF
TGTGCCAGCAGCTTAGGCACAGGGAGAGACGAGCAGTACTTC
>12|TRBJ1-1|NA|TRBD1|TRBV7-9
CASSLGQGEAFF
TGTGCCAGCAGCTTAGGACAGGGAGAAGCTTTCTTT
>14|TRBJ1-6|NA|NA|TRBV7-9
CASSQDLRSLPLHF
TGTGCCAGCAGCCAAGACTTAAGGAGCTTACCCCTCCACTTT
>13|TRBJ1-2|few|NA|TRBV7-2
CASSLTNSYGYTF
TGTGCCAGCAGCTTAACGAACTCCTATGGCTACACCTTC
>12|TRBJ2-1|NA|NA|TRBV29-1
CSVEFERGEQFF
TGCAGCGTTGAGTTCGAAAGGGGTGAGCAGTTCTTC
>13|TRBJ2-7|NA|TRBD1|TRBV5-4
CASARQGSDEQYF
TGTGCCAGCGCTCGACAGGGGTCGGACGAGCAGTACTTC
>16|TRBJ2-7|NA|TRBD1|TRBV27
CASGTGASYPSYEQYF
TGTGCCAGCGGGACAGGAGCCAGTTACCCCTCCTACGAGCAGTACTTC
>14|TRBJ2-2|NA|NA|TRBV5-1
CASSLAVDTGELFF
TGCGCCAGCAGCTTGGCGGTCGACACCGGGGAGCTGTTTTTT
>15|TRBJ1-4|once|NA|TRBV30
CAWSVLGGLGEKLFF
TGTGCCTGGAGCGTCCTCGGAGGGCTTGGGGAAAAACTGTTTTTT
>14|TRBJ2-7|few|NA|TRBV6-6
CASSLDRLNYEQYF
TGTGCCAGCAGCCTGGACAGATTAAACTACGAGCAGTACTTC
>16|TRBJ1-2|NA|TRBD1|TRBV10-3
CAISEIPGGDDYGYTF
TGTGCCATCAGTGAAATACCAGGGGGCGATGACTATGGCTACACCTTC
>15|TRBJ2-5|NA|TRBD2|TRBV11-2
CASSRGGAIQETQYF
TGTGCCAGCAGCCGGGGGGGGGCGATCCAAGAGACCCAGTACTTC
>16|TRBJ1-2|NA|NA|TRBV7-9
CASSLAGTPTNYGYTF
TGTGCCAGCAGCTTAGCCGGGACACCTACTAACTATGGCTACACCTTC
>16|TRBJ1-1|NA|NA|TRBV7-8
CASSLVAGDLNTEAFF
TGTGCCAGCAGCTTAGTCGCGGGGGATCTAAACACTGAAGCTTTCTTT
>14|TRBJ1-1|NA|NA|TRBV5-4
CASSETTGNTEAFF
TGTGCCAGCAGCGAAACAACAGGTAACACTGAAGCTTTCTTT
>14|TRBJ2-7|NA|TRBD2|TRBV6-5
CASSQVAGPSEQYF
TGTGCCAGCAGTCAGGTAGCGGGTCCGTCCGAGCAGTACTTC
>14|TRBJ2-1|NA|TRBD1|TRBV13
CASSKGTGRDEQFF
TGTGCCAGCAGCAAGGGGACAGGGAGAGATGAGCAGTTCTTC
>15|TRBJ1-6|NA|NA|TRBV9
CASSVFTEERSPLHF
TGTGCCAGCAGCGTATTTACAGAAGAAAGGTCACCCCTCCACTTT
>14|TRBJ1-5|NA|TRBD1|TRBV15
CATSRVTGTWPQHF
TGTGCCACCAGCAGAGTGACAGGGACCTGGCCCCAGCATTTT
>14|TRBJ2-7|few|TRBD1|TRBV13
CASSFGQGAGEQYF
TGTGCCAGCAGCTTCGGACAGGGGGCGGGGGAGCAGTACTTC